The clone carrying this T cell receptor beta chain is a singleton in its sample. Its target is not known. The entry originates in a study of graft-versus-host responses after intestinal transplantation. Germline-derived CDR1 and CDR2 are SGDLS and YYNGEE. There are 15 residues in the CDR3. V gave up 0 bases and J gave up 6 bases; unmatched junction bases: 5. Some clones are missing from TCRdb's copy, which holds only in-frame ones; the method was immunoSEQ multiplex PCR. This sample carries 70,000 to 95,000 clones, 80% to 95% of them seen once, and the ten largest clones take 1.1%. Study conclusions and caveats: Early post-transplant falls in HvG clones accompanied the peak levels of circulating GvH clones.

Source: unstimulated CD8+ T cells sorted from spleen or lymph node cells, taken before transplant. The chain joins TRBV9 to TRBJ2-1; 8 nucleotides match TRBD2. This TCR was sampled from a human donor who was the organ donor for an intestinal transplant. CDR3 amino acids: CASSVGAGVGNEQFF. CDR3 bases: TGTGCCAGCAGCGTAGGAGCGGGAGTAGGCAATGAGCAGTTCTTC.